The clone carrying this T cell receptor (beta chain) was seen only once. The sample belongs to a study of blood T cell repertoires in COVID-19. As for the study in general: Acute-phase and convalescent COVID-19 samples originated in the United States, Italy and Spain.

Germline values: CDR1 SNHLY, CDR2 FYNNEI. The CDR3 consists of 14 residues. Losses at the gene ends were 7 bases for V and 5 bases for J; bases not matched to a gene: 7. The method was immunoSEQ multiplex PCR; TCRdb's version includes in-frame clones alone and lacks a portion of them. This table has over 150,000 clones, roughly 88% appearing once. The chain links TRBV2 to TRBJ2-1, with TRBD2 matching 8 bases. The sequence came from a young man with acute or convalescent COVID-19. Sequencing was carried out using peripheral blood. DNA of the CDR3: TGTGCCAGCATCAGAGGACTAGCCGACAATGAGCAGTTCTTC. Translation gives CASIRGLADNEQFF. Supplemented by reference TRBV2 and TRBJ2-1, the full variable domain reads EPEVTQTPSHQVTQMGQEVILRCVPISNHLYFYWYRQILGQKVEFLVSFYNNEISEKSEIFDDQFSVERPDGSNFTLKIRSTKLEDSAMYFCASIRGLADNEQFFGPGTRLTVL.